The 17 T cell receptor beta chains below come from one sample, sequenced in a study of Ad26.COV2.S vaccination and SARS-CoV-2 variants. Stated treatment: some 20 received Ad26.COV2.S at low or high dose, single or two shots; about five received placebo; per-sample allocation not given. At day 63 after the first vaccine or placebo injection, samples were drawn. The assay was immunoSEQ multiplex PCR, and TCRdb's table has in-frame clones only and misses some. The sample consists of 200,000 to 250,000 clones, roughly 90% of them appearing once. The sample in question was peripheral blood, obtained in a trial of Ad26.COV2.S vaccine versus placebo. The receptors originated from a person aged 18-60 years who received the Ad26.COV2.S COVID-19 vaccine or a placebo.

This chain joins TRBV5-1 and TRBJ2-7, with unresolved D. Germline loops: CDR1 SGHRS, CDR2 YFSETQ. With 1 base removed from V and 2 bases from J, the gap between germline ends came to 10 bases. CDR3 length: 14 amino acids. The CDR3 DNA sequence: TGCGCCAGCAGCTTGAGAGGCAGCACCTACGAGCAGTACTTC. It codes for CASSLRGSTYEQYF.

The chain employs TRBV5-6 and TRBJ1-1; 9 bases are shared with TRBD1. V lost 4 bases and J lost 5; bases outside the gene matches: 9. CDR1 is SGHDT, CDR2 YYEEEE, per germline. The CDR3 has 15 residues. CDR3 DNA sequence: TGTGCCAGCAGCCCGGACAGGGGATCAAGGACTGAAGCTTTCTTT. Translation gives CASSPDRGSRTEAFF.

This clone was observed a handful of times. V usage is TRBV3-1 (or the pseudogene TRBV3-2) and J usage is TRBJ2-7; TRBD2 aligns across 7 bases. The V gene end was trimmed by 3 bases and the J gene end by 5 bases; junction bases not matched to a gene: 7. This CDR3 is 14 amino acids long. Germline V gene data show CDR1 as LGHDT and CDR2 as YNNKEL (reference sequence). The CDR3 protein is CASSHRLAGHEQYF. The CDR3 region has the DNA TGTGCCAGCAGCCACCGACTAGCAGGCCACGAGCAGTACTTC.

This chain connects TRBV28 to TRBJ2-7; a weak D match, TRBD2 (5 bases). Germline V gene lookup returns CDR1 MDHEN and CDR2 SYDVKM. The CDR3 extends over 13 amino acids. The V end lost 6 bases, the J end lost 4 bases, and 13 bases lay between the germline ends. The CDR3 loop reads CASSPLSGYEQYF. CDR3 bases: TGTGCCAGCAGCCCGTTGTCGGGGTACGAGCAGTACTTC.

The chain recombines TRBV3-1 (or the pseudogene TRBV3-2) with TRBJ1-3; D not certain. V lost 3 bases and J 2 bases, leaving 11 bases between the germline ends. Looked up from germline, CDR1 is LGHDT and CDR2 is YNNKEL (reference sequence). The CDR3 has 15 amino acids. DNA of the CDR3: TGTGCCAGCAGCCAGGTCCAGGAAGCTGGAAACACCATATATTTT. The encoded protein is CASSQVQEAGNTIYF.

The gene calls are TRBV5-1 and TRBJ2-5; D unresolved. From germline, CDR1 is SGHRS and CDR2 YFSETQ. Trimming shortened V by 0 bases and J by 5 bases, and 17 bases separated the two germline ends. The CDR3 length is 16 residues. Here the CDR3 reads CASSLGETALGETQYF. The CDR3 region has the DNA TGCGCCAGCAGCTTGGGAGAGACGGCCCTGGGCGAGACCCAGTACTTC. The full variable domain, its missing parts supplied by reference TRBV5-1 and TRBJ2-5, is KAGVTQTPRYLIKTRGQQVTLSCSPISGHRSVSWYQQTPGQGLQFLFEYFSETQRNKGNFPGRFSGRQFSNSRSEMNVSTLELGDSALYLCASSLGETALGETQYFGPGTRLLVL.

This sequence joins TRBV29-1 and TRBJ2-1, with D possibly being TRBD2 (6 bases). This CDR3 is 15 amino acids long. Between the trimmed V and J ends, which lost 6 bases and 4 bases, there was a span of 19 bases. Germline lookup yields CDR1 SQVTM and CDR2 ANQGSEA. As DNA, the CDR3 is TGCAGCGTAGTTTTTGGGGCAGGGAGGTACAATGAGCAGTTCTTC. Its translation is CSVVFGAGRYNEQFF.

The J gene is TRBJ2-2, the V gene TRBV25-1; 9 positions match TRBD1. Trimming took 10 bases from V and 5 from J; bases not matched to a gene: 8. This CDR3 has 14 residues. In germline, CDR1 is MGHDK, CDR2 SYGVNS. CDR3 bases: TGTGCCACTACCCGGGACAGGGCGACCGGGGAGCTGTTTTTT. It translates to CATTRDRATGELFF.

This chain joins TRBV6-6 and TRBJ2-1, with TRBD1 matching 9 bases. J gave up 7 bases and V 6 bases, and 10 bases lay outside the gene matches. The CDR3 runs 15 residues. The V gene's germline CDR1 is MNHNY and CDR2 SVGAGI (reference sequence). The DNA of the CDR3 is TGTGCCAGCAGCCAACCGGGACAGGGTTATAATGAGCAGTTCTTC. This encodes CASSQPGQGYNEQFF.

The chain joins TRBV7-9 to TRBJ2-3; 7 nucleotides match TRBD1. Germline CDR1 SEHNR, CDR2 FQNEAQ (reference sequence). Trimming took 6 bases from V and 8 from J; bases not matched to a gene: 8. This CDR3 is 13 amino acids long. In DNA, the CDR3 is TGTGCCAGCAGAACTCAGGGGGAGACTACGCAGTATTTT. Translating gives CASRTQGETTQYF.

For the CDR3, the DNA is TGTGCAAGTCGCTTACCAAGGACAGGGAGGAAGACCCAGTACTTC. It encodes CASRLPRTGRKTQYF. This chain joins TRBV12-2 and TRBJ2-5; the table's D call, TRBD1, was not checked against the DNA. TRBV12-2 is a pseudogene segment. The CDR3 length is 15 residues.

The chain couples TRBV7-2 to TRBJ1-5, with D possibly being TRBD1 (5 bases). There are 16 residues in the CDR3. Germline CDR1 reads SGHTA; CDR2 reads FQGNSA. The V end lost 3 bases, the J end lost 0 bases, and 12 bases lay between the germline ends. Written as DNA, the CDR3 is TGTGCCAGCAGCTTTTTTCCAGGGACTAGCAATCAGCCCCAGCATTTT. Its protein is CASSFFPGTSNQPQHF.

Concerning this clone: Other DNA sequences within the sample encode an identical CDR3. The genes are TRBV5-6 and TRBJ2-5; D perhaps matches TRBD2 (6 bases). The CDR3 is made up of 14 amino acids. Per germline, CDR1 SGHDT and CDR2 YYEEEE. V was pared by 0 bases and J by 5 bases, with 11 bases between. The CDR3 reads CASSLAGSGETQYF. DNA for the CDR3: TGTGCCAGCAGCTTGGCCGGGAGTGGTGAGACCCAGTACTTC.

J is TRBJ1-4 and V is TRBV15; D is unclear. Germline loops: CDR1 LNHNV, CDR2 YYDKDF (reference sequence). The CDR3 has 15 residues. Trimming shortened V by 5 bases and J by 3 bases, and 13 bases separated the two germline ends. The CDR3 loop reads CATSAGFTSNEKLFF. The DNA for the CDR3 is TGTGCCACCAGCGCCGGTTTCACCTCTAATGAAAAACTGTTTTTT.

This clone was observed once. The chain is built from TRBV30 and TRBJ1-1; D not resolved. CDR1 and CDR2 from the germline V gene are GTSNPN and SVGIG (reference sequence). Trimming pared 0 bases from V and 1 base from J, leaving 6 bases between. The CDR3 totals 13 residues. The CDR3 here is CAWSVNRNTEAFF. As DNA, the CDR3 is TGTGCCTGGAGTGTAAACAGGAACACTGAAGCTTTCTTT.

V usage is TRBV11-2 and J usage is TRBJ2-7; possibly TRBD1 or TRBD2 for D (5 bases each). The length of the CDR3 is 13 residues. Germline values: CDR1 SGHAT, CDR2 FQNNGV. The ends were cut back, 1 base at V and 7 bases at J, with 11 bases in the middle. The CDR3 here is CASSLAPWGEQYF. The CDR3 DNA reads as TGTGCCAGCAGCTTAGCCCCTTGGGGGGAGCAGTACTTC.

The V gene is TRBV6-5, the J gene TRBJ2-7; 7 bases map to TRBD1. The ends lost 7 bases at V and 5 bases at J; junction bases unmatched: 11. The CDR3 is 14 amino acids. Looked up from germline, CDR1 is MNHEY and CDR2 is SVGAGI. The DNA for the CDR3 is TGTGCCAGCACCCCTATGACAGGGTGGCACGAGCAGTACTTC. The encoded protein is CASTPMTGWHEQYF.